These 20 T cell receptor beta chains originate from one sample sequenced in a study of blood T cell repertoires in COVID-19. The repertoire was sequenced with immunoSEQ multiplex PCR; TCRdb's copy has only in-frame clones and lacks some. The sample has 9,700 or so clones; about 81% are singletons. The sample taken for sequencing was peripheral blood. The receptors originated from a man between 60 and 75 years old with active COVID-19.

CDR3 in DNA: TGTGCCAGCAGCTTAAAACGGGAGTGGTACGAGCAGTACTTC. Protein sequence: CASSLKREWYEQYF. The chain carries TRBV7-8 and TRBJ2-7, with D possibly being TRBD2 (6 bases). V gave up 2 bases and J gave up 4 bases, with 12 bases separating them. The CDR3 is made up of 14 amino acids. Germline V gene data show CDR1 as SGHVS and CDR2 as FQNEAQ.

This chain uses TRBV13 with TRBJ2-3; 10 nucleotides agree with TRBD2. Germline V gene lookup returns CDR1 PRHDT and CDR2 FYEKMQ (reference sequence). The CDR3 is made up of 16 amino acids. With V trimmed by 5 bases and J by 2 bases, 7 bases remained unmatched. The CDR3 region is CASSRRTSGITDTQYF. The CDR3 DNA reads as TGTGCCAGCAGCCGAAGGACTAGCGGCATCACAGATACGCAGTATTTT. The variable domain in full, completed from reference TRBV13 and TRBJ2-3, reads AAGVIQSPRHLIKEKRETATLKCYPIPRHDTVYWYQQGPGQDPQFLISFYEKMQSDKGSIPDRFSAQQFSDYHSELNMSSLELGDSALYFCASSRRTSGITDTQYFGPGTRLTVL.

The V and J genes are TRBV6-2 or TRBV6-3 and TRBJ2-2, with 12 bases that match TRBD2. Trimming cost V 6 bases and J 5 bases; bases outside gene matches: 10. The CDR3 contains 17 residues. CDR1 and CDR2 from the germline V gene are MNHEY and SVGEGT. CDR3 protein: CASSGRLAGAFTGELFF. The CDR3 DNA sequence: TGTGCCAGCAGCGGCCGACTAGCGGGAGCATTTACCGGGGAGCTGTTTTTT.

This clone has only a few counts. The chain employs TRBV10-2 and TRBJ1-2; possibly TRBD1 for D (6 bases). Germline CDR1 and CDR2: WSHSY and SAAADI. This CDR3 region has 12 residues. V gave up 6 bases and J gave up 4 bases, with 9 bases separating them. The CDR3 protein is CASRQDSYGYTF. The CDR3 DNA follows: TGCGCCAGCAGACAGGACAGCTATGGCTACACCTTC.

This clone has only a few counts. The chain is built from TRBV18 and TRBJ1-5; TRBD1 matches 7 bases. The CDR3 consists of 13 residues. V shed 5 bases and J 7 bases; nucleotides not matched to a gene: 5. Germline V CDR1 and CDR2: KGHSH, LQKENI. CDR3 sequence: CASSSTGEQPQHF. CDR3 nucleotide sequence: TGTGCCAGCTCAAGTACAGGGGAACAGCCCCAGCATTTT.

J is TRBJ2-5 and V is TRBV30; weak D call: TRBD2 (5 bases). The V and J ends lost 4 bases and 1 base respectively, with 13 bases between them. The CDR3 length is 14 residues. CDR1 and CDR2 (germline): GTSNPN, SVGIG (reference sequence). The CDR3 region is CAWTEGRSQETQYF. The CDR3 DNA reads as TGTGCCTGGACCGAGGGCAGGAGCCAAGAGACCCAGTACTTC.

V usage is TRBV6-5 and J usage is TRBJ2-5, with a weak D call TRBD2 (6 bases). This CDR3 contains 12 residues. Per germline, CDR1 MNHEY and CDR2 SVGAGI. V dropped 0 bases and J dropped 13 bases, with 12 bases sitting between them. CDR3 in DNA: TGTGCCAGCAGTTACTCGATGGGACTCCCGTACTTC. Translated: CASSYSMGLPYF.

The rearrangement links TRBV14 to TRBJ1-6, with 7 nucleotides matching TRBD1. The germline gives CDR1 SGHDN, CDR2 FVKESK. J lost 10 bases, V lost 0 bases, and 6 bases had no gene match. The CDR3 contains 15 residues. CDR3 nucleotide sequence: TGTGCCAGCAGCCAAGATCCCAGGGGGAAATCACCCCTCCACTTT. Amino acid sequence: CASSQDPRGKSPLHF.

The chain recombines TRBV28 with TRBJ1-5; D call uncertain. This CDR3 has 12 residues. Per the germline V gene, CDR1 is MDHEN and CDR2 is SYDVKM. V lost 6 bases to trimming and J lost 7 bases, with 10 bases between them. The CDR3 is CASSPVGQPQHF. CDR3 bases: TGTGCCAGCAGCCCTGTGGGCCAGCCCCAGCATTTT. Looking up the rest from reference TRBV28 and TRBJ1-5 gives the full variable domain: DVKVTQSSRYLVKRTGEKVFLECVQDMDHENMFWYRQDPGLGLRLIYFSYDVKMKEKGDIPEGYSVSREKKERFSLILESASTNQTSMYLCASSPVGQPQHFGDGTRLSIL.

This clone was seen only a few times. The V and J genes are TRBV30 and TRBJ1-1, with D possibly TRBD1 on 6 matching bases. Germline loops: CDR1 GTSNPN, CDR2 SVGIG (reference sequence). The CDR3 spans 14 residues. The V end lost 3 bases, the J end lost 11 bases, and 22 bases lay between the germline ends. CDR3 in DNA: TGTGCCTGGAGAACACCAGGGGCGCTTTGGTATGCTTTCTTT. Protein: CAWRTPGALWYAFF.

The chain recombines TRBV5-4 with TRBJ2-1; D is unresolved. The CDR3 runs to 13 residues. CDR1 and CDR2 (germline): SGHNT, YYREEE (reference sequence). Trimming shortened V by 6 bases and J by 0 bases, and 7 bases separated the two germline ends. The CDR3 DNA sequence: TGTGCCAGCAAACTGAGCTCCTACAATGAGCAGTTCTTC. This translates into CASKLSSYNEQFF.

V and J are TRBV5-1 and TRBJ2-7; D might be TRBD2 (5 bases). With 5 bases removed from V and 7 bases from J, the gap between germline ends came to 25 bases. The CDR3 is made up of 16 amino acids. The germline CDR1 and CDR2 sequences are SGHRS and YFSETQ. CDR3 region: CASRPPGLTRPGEQYF. CDR3 DNA: TGCGCCAGCAGACCCCCAGGACTGACCAGGCCGGGGGAGCAGTACTTC. The full variable domain, completed using reference TRBV5-1 and TRBJ2-7, is KAGVTQTPRYLIKTRGQQVTLSCSPISGHRSVSWYQQTPGQGLQFLFEYFSETQRNKGNFPGRFSGRQFSNSRSEMNVSTLELGDSALYLCASRPPGLTRPGEQYFGPGTRLTVT.

V usage is TRBV4-3 and J usage is TRBJ2-1; 7 bases are a match to TRBD2. Germline V CDR1 and CDR2: LGHNA, YSLEER. With 2 bases clipped from V and 2 bases from J, the junction kept 9 bases outside the gene matches. The CDR3 is 17 amino acids. The CDR3 DNA sequence: TGCGCCAGCAGCCAACTCGTGGGGGGAGGGACCTACAATGAGCAGTTCTTC. Protein: CASSQLVGGGTYNEQFF.

This clone was seen just once. The rearrangement uses TRBV18 and TRBJ2-7; 9 bases agree with TRBD1. The CDR3 covers 15 residues. Germline CDR1 reads KGHSH; CDR2 reads LQKENI. J was trimmed by 4 bases and V by 5 bases; bases with no gene match: 9. Here the CDR3 reads CASSGVGGQGYEQYF. The CDR3 bases are TGTGCCAGCTCAGGAGTTGGGGGACAGGGTTACGAGCAGTACTTC.

The chain joins TRBV7-9 to TRBJ2-2; 9 nucleotides agree with TRBD2. This CDR3 is 18 amino acids long. Germline values: CDR1 SEHNR, CDR2 FQNEAQ (reference sequence). V gave up 5 bases and J gave up 0 bases; unmatched junction bases: 10. The CDR3 reads CASSHPPRGGPNTGELFF. In DNA form, the CDR3 reads TGTGCCAGCAGCCACCCCCCGCGGGGGGGGCCGAACACCGGGGAGCTGTTTTTT.

The gene calls are TRBV7-9 and TRBJ2-6; maybe TRBD1 (6 bases). Germline V gene lookup returns CDR1 SEHNR and CDR2 FQNEAQ (reference sequence). V was clipped by 0 bases and J by 0 bases, with 12 bases between them. The CDR3 is 18 residues long. This chain's CDR3 is CASSLATGFSSGANVLTF. In DNA, the CDR3 is TGTGCCAGCAGCTTAGCCACAGGGTTCAGCTCTGGGGCCAACGTCCTGACTTTC.

V is TRBV19 and J is TRBJ2-7; 8 positions agree with TRBD1. The CDR3 has 14 amino acids. J lost 2 bases, V lost 6 bases, and 6 bases had no gene match. CDR1 is LNHDA and CDR2 is SQIVND in the germline V gene (reference sequence). The CDR3 spells CASRSGTGPYEQYF. CDR3 bases: TGTGCCAGTAGATCCGGGACAGGACCCTACGAGCAGTACTTC.

V is TRBV7-2 and J is TRBJ1-4; a possible D gene is TRBD1 (5 bases). Per germline, CDR1 SGHTA and CDR2 FQGNSA. This CDR3 contains 12 residues. The V gene lost 8 bases and the J gene lost 7 bases, with 11 bases spanning the gap. The CDR3 protein is CASGKRGEKLFF. CDR3 nucleotides: TGTGCCAGCGGCAAAAGGGGTGAAAAACTGTTTTTT.

V is TRBV6-5 and J is TRBJ1-6; 9 nucleotides align to TRBD1. In germline, CDR1 is MNHEY, CDR2 SVGAGI. The V gene end was trimmed by 0 bases and the J gene end by 8 bases; junction bases not matched to a gene: 5. The CDR3 consists of 16 residues. CDR3 region: CASSYSGTGSHSPLHF. The CDR3, as DNA: TGTGCCAGCAGTTACTCAGGGACAGGGTCGCATTCACCCCTCCACTTT.

This chain connects TRBV7-2 to TRBJ2-5; D remains ambiguous. The germline CDR1 and CDR2 sequences are SGHTA and FQGNSA. The V gene lost 4 bases and the J gene lost 3 bases, with 6 bases spanning the gap. There are 12 residues in the CDR3. The CDR3 DNA follows: TGTGCCAGCAGCTGGGCCGAAGAGACCCAGTACTTC. It translates to CASSWAEETQYF.